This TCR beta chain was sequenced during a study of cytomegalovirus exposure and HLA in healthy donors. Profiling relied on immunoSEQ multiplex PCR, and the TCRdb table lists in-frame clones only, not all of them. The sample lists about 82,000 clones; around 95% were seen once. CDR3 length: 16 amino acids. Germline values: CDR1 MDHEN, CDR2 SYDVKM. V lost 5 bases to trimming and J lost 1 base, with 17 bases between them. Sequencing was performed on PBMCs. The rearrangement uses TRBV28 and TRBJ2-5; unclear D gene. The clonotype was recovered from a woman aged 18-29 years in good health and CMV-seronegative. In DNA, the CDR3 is TGTGCCAGCAGTACCCGAGGTAGCAGCCCCCAAGAGACCCAGTACTTC. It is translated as CASSTRGSSPQETQYF.